This TCR beta chain was sequenced in a study of T cells expressing NK-cell markers. The wider study: Seven of eight sequenced donors tested HCMV-seropositive; one tested seronegative. Study results and caveats: The study did not resolve the HCMV specificity of expanded NKG2C+ T cell clones. Dominant NKG2C+ clonotypes in 6 or 7 donors made up about 1.0-8% of CD8+ T cells.

Scientists made TCR beta cDNA using 5'RACE template switching with UMIs. TCRdb processed the 5' RACE reads again and assigns one entry to each CDR3 protein, with no DNA. The table lists some 150,000 distinct CDR3 sequences. Comment on this clonotype: No antigen is known for it.

The length of the CDR3 is 14 residues. The sequence came from a woman aged 45 to 65 in good health. J is TRBJ2-1 and V is TRBV12-3 or TRBV12-4; TCRdb indicates TRBD2, and absent DNA this call remains unverified. Sample: blood T cells: a sorted CD56 or NKG2C T cell subset, CD4+ or CD8+ T cells, or bulk PBMC T cells (not recorded which). The chain's CDR3 is CASSLVIAANEQFF.